This T cell receptor beta chain is drawn from a study of read filtering for tumor transcriptome and immune sequencing. Background on the study: By R-ISS, stages I, II and III held 8, 16 and 7 patients.

Molecular barcoded adaptors covering alpha/delta and beta/gamma chains were used on 400 to 450 ng RNA. TCRdb itself ran the reads through MiXCR, one entry per CDR3 protein. This sample yields 40,000 to 50,000 distinct CDR3 sequences, of which roughly 19% are seen a single time; less than 20% belongs to the top ten. This clonotype was found many times. Its antigen is unknown. Sampling of bone marrow took place during active disease in every patient. This CDR3 spans 15 amino acids. V shed 8 bases, J shed 6 bases, and the junction held 13 bases outside the gene matches. Germline-derived CDR1 and CDR2 are GTSNPN and SVGIG (reference sequence). Broader study findings: Sorted CD138-negative bone marrow cells were not purified T cells. About 77% of IR-seq clonotypes had a single read, yet these held around 3.3% of reads.

The sample comprised a population of CD138-negative cells sorted from bone marrow. This receptor was identified in a donor aged 40 or older with multiple myeloma. The rearrangement uses TRBV30 and TRBJ2-2, with 9 bases matching TRBD2. This chain's CDR3 is CARDGVAGEAGELFF. The CDR3 region has the DNA TGTGCCCGGGATGGGGTAGCGGGAGAGGCCGGGGAGCTGTTTTTT.